This T cell receptor (beta chain) was captured by sequencing in a study of shared clonotypes between healthy human individuals. In the study overall: Participating donors consisted of a couple of women and three men aged 18 to 49.

Each sorted subset replicate got 200 ng genomic DNA, 30,000 or so genomes. Using immunoSEQ multiplex PCR, the repertoire was profiled, and TCRdb retains in-frame clones only, with some absent. Among about 2.3 million clones listed, over 85% were seen once. The CDR3 runs to 16 residues. Germline loops: CDR1 MDHEN, CDR2 SYDVKM. Unmatched junction bases numbered 8, after V lost 6 bases and J lost 0 bases. The sample taken for sequencing was naive CD4+ T cells from PBMCs. The subset: CD45RA+ positively selected. The chain has TRBV28 and TRBJ2-1; the match to TRBD1 covers 7 bases. This TCR was sampled from a man younger than 35 in good health. Some clones in this sample may be carry-over from other donors' samples. As DNA, the CDR3 is TGTGCCAGCAGCTCAAGGTGGGACAGCTCCTACAATGAGCAGTTCTTC. Residues: CASSSRWDSSYNEQFF.